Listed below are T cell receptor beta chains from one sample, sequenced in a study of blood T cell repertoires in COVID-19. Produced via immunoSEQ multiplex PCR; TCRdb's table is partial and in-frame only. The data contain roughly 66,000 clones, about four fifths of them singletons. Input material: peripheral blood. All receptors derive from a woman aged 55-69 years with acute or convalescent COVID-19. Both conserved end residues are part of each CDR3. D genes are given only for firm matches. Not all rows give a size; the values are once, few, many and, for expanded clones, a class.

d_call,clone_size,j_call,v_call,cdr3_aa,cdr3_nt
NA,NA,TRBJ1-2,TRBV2,CASAAGPNYGYTF,TGTGCCAGCGCCGCGGGGCCGAACTATGGCTACACCTTC
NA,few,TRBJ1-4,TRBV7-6,CASSLVGGKDEKLFF,TGTGCCAGCAGCTTAGTGGGGGGAAAAGATGAAAAACTGTTTTTT
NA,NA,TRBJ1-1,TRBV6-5,CACYQLRILNTEAFF,TGTGCCTGCTATCAACTACGGATTCTGAACACTGAAGCTTTCTTT
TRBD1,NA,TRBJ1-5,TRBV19,CASSHQTGYSNQPQHF,TGTGCCAGTAGTCACCAGACAGGGTATAGCAATCAGCCCCAGCATTTT
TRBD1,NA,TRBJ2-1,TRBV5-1,CASSLEGQVYNEQFF,TGCGCCAGCAGCTTGGAGGGACAGGTGTACAATGAGCAGTTCTTC
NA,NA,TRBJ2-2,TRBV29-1,CSVEDRRGGGELFF,TGCAGCGTTGAAGACAGGCGCGGAGGGGGGGAGCTGTTTTTT
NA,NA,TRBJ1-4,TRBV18,CASSPPSSSRHEKLFF,TGTGCCAGCTCACCACCGTCGTCCTCTCGTCATGAAAAACTGTTTTTT
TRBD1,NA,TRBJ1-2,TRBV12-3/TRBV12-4,CASSRQGIYGYTF,TGTGCCAGCTCTCGACAGGGGATTTATGGCTACACCTTC
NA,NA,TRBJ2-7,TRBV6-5,CASSQIDRTSYEQYF,TGTGCCAGCAGCCAGATTGACAGGACCTCCTACGAGCAGTACTTC
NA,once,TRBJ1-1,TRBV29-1,CSVDEGRAEAFF,TGCAGCGTTGATGAAGGGAGAGCTGAAGCTTTCTTT
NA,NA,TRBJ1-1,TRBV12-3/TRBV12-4,CASSFGAEAFF,TGTGCCAGCAGTTTCGGGGCTGAAGCTTTCTTT
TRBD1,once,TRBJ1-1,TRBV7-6,CASSLQGATEAFF,TGTGCCAGCAGCTTACAGGGGGCCACTGAAGCTTTCTTT
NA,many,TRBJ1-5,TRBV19,CASSYRDSNQPQHF,TGTGCCAGTAGTTACAGGGATAGCAATCAGCCCCAGCATTTT
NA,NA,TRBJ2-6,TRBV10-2,CASSESGVGSGANVLTF,TGCGCCAGCAGTGAGTCAGGGGTTGGCTCTGGGGCCAACGTCCTGACTTTC
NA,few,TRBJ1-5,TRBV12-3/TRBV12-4,CASSLGGGQPQHF,TGTGCCAGCAGTTTAGGGGGAGGCCAGCCCCAGCATTTT
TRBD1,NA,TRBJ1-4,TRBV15,CATSRGQGATNEKLFF,TGTGCCACCAGCAGAGGACAGGGGGCAACTAATGAAAAACTGTTTTTT
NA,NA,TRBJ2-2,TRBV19,CASSPGRGRSNTGELFF,TGTGCCAGTAGTCCAGGGAGGGGGAGAAGTAACACCGGGGAGCTGTTTTTT
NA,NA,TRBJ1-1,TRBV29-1,CSVGQGRDTEAFF,TGCAGCGTTGGCCAGGGGCGGGACACTGAAGCTTTCTTT
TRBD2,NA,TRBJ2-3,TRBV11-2,CASSLRGDTDTQYF,TGTGCCAGCAGCTTGCGGGGGGACACAGATACGCAGTATTTT
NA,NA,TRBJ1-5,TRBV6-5,CASSTDYSNQPQHF,TGTGCCAGCAGTACCGACTATAGCAATCAGCCCCAGCATTTT
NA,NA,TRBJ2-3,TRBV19,CASSRASTSTDTQYF,TGTGCCAGTAGTAGGGCCAGCACTAGCACAGATACGCAGTATTTT
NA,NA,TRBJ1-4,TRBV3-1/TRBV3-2,CASSLREGVNEKLFF,TGTGCCAGCAGCCTCCGGGAGGGAGTGAATGAAAAACTGTTTTTT
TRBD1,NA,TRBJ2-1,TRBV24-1,CATSDFTGTGNEQFF,TGTGCCACCAGTGATTTTACAGGGACAGGGAATGAGCAGTTCTTC
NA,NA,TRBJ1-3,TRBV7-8,CASSKDMLGNTIYF,TGTGCCAGCAGCAAAGACATGCTTGGAAACACCATATATTTT
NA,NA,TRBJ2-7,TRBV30,CAWNLGSSYEQYF,TGTGCCTGGAATCTGGGGAGCTCCTACGAGCAGTACTTC
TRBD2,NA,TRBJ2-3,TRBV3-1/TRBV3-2,CASSQVAGETTDTQYF,TGTGCCAGCAGCCAAGTGGCGGGGGAAACCACAGATACGCAGTATTTT
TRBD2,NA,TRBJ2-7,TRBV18,CASSPERGVTYEQYF,TGTGCCAGCTCACCAGAGCGGGGAGTCACCTACGAGCAGTACTTC
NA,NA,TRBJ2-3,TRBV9,CASSVASTDTQYF,TGTGCCAGCAGCGTAGCATCCACAGATACGCAGTATTTT
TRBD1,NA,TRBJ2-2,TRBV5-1,CASSRMGQDTGELFF,TGCGCCAGCAGCCGGATGGGACAGGACACCGGGGAGCTGTTTTTT
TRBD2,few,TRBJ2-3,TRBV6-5,CASRKAGGPTQYF,TGTGCCAGCAGGAAAGCGGGGGGGCCGACGCAGTATTTT
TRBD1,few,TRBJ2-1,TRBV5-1,CASSLDRVSSYNEQFF,TGCGCCAGCAGCTTAGACAGGGTAAGCTCCTACAATGAGCAGTTCTTC
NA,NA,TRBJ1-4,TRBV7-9,CASSLGFQGQTNEKLFF,TGTGCCAGCAGCTTAGGGTTCCAGGGGCAAACTAATGAAAAACTGTTTTTT
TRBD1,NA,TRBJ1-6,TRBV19,CASSGGTGLGSPLHF,TGTGCCAGTAGTGGGGGGACAGGCCTAGGTTCACCCCTCCACTTT
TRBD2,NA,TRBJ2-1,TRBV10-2,CASSASGGARNEQFF,TGCGCCAGCAGTGCGAGCGGGGGGGCGCGGAATGAGCAGTTCTTC
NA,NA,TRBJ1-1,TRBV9,CASSVEGGGAGAFF,TGTGCCAGCAGCGTAGAAGGAGGAGGGGCTGGGGCTTTCTTT
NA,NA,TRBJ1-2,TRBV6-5,CASSYGANYGYTF,TGTGCCAGCAGTTACGGAGCTAACTATGGCTACACCTTC
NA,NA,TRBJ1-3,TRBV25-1,CASSTGVGNTIYF,TGTGCCAGCAGCACGGGGGTAGGAAACACCATATATTTT
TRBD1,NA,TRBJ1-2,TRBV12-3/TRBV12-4,CASSYRGLGYTF,TGTGCCAGCAGTTACAGGGGGCTCGGCTACACCTTC
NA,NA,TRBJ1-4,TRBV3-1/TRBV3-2,CASSQAGMGHEKLFF,TGTGCCAGCAGCCAAGCCGGGATGGGTCATGAAAAACTGTTTTTT
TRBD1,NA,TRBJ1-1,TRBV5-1,CASSRTGRMNTEAFF,TGCGCCAGCAGTCGGACAGGGCGGATGAACACTGAAGCTTTCTTT
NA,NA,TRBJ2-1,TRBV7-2,CASSPGGGAIEQFF,TGTGCCAGCAGCCCGGGCGGGGGCGCCATCGAGCAGTTCTTC
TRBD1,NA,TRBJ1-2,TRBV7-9,CASSFIAPGQGRDGYTF,TGTGCCAGCAGCTTCATCGCTCCGGGACAGGGGAGAGATGGCTACACCTTC
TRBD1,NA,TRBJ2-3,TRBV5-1,CASSSNPSTGGTDTQYF,TGCGCCAGCAGCTCGAACCCCAGTACAGGGGGCACAGATACGCAGTATTTT
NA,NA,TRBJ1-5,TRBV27,CASSLTVDQPQHF,TGTGCCAGCAGTTTAACGGTGGATCAGCCCCAGCATTTT
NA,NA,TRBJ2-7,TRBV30,CAWSQAGDKQYF,TGTGCCTGGAGTCAGGCGGGGGACAAGCAGTACTTC
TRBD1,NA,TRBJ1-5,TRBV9,CASSKEGAGQPQHF,TGTGCCAGCAGCAAGGAGGGGGCAGGGCAGCCCCAGCATTTT
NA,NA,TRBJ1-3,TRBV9,CASSEDRTSGNTIYF,TGTGCCAGCAGCGAAGACAGAACCTCTGGAAACACCATATATTTT
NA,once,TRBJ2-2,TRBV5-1,CASSLGQGLTGELFF,TGCGCCAGCAGCTTGGGCCAGGGGCTAACCGGGGAGCTGTTTTTT
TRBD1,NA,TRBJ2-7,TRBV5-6,CASSFAGTGNRHF,TGTGCCAGCAGCTTCGCCGGGACAGGTAACCGACACTTC